The 14 T cell receptor beta chains given below trace back to one sample, sequenced in a study of blood T cell repertoires in COVID-19. Sequenced by immunoSEQ multiplex PCR; TCRdb stores in-frame clones only, minus some. The data contain 250,000 to 300,000 clones, around 90% of them singletons. What was sequenced was PBMCs or T cells enriched from blood (not recorded which). These receptors originate from a woman aged 40-49 years with acute COVID-19.

This rearrangement joins TRBV7-6 to TRBJ2-2; tentatively, D is TRBD1 (6 bases). The CDR3 covers 16 residues. V was pared by 4 bases and J by 0 bases, with 12 bases between. Germline V gene sequence: CDR1 SGHVS, CDR2 FNYEAQ. The CDR3 region has the DNA TGTGCCAGCAGCTCACAAGCAGGGGCGAACACCGGGGAGCTGTTTTTT. Its protein product is CASSSQAGANTGELFF.

The chain carries TRBV7-8 and TRBJ1-1; 9 positions match TRBD1. The junction had 5 bases not matched to a gene; V was cut back by 1 base and J by 8 bases. This CDR3 region has 14 residues. Germline V CDR1 and CDR2: SGHVS, FQNEAQ. The CDR3 bases are TGTGCCAGCAGCTTAGGGGACAGGGTATCCGAAGCTTTCTTT. It yields the protein CASSLGDRVSEAFF.

V gene TRBV7-8 combines with J gene TRBJ1-2; D ambiguous. Trimming removed 3 bases at V and 7 bases at J, with 9 bases between. The V gene's germline CDR1 is SGHVS and CDR2 FQNEAQ. The CDR3 totals 12 residues. CDR3 amino acids: CASSFSNLGYTF. The CDR3 bases are TGTGCCAGCAGCTTCAGTAATCTTGGCTACACCTTC.

This chain uses TRBV5-1 with TRBJ1-6; TRBD1 might be the D (5 bases). The CDR3 consists of 13 residues. Germline V gene sequence: CDR1 SGHRS, CDR2 YFSETQ. Trimming took off 3 bases at V and 9 bases at J, with 10 bases between the two ends. The CDR3 nucleotides read TGCGCCAGCAGCTGGGGGGAAGGTTCACCCCTCCACTTT. Its translation: CASSWGEGSPLHF. Based on the CDR3 plus reference TRBV5-1 and TRBJ1-6, the full variable domain is KAGVTQTPRYLIKTRGQQVTLSCSPISGHRSVSWYQQTPGQGLQFLFEYFSETQRNKGNFPGRFSGRQFSNSRSEMNVSTLELGDSALYLCASSWGEGSPLHFGNGTRLTVT.

The rearrangement links TRBV5-5 to TRBJ2-1; 8 bases are a match to TRBD2. Unmatched junction bases numbered 4, after V lost 4 bases and J lost 1 base. CDR1 SGHKS and CDR2 YYEKEE come from the germline V gene (reference sequence). The CDR3 runs to 15 residues. CDR3 sequence (DNA): TGTGCCAGCAGCGGAACGGGAGGGTCCTACAATGAGCAGTTCTTC. Protein: CASSGTGGSYNEQFF.

The rearrangement uses TRBV11-3 and TRBJ2-5; 8 nucleotides match TRBD1. This CDR3 is 14 amino acids long. V was pared by 5 bases and J by 10 bases, with 12 bases of the junction left unmatched. CDR1 and CDR2 (germline): SGHNT, YENEEA. The CDR3 bases are TGTGCCAGCAGCCCAGATGGGGGAACAGGGGGCCAGTACTTC. It encodes CASSPDGGTGGQYF.

The chain has TRBV7-6 and TRBJ2-1, with D possibly matching TRBD1 (5 bases). Germline CDR1 SGHVS, CDR2 FNYEAQ. The V and J ends lost 0 bases and 2 bases respectively, with 8 bases between them. The CDR3 contains 15 residues. The CDR3 region is CASSLAGVPYNEQFF. The CDR3 DNA sequence: TGTGCCAGCAGCTTAGCAGGGGTACCCTACAATGAGCAGTTCTTC.

V is TRBV4-1 and J is TRBJ1-2; TRBD1 matches 7 bases. The germline gives CDR1 MGHRA, CDR2 YSYEKL. The ends lost 1 base at V and 8 bases at J; junction bases unmatched: 13. The CDR3 extends over 16 amino acids. The CDR3: CASSQVSGGSEGGYTF. The DNA for the CDR3 is TGCGCCAGCAGCCAAGTGTCAGGGGGTTCAGAGGGAGGCTACACCTTC.

V and J are TRBV5-1 and TRBJ2-1; 7 bases are shared with TRBD1. This CDR3 has 13 amino acids. Trimming cost V 0 bases and J 13 bases; bases outside gene matches: 7. Germline CDR1 SGHRS, CDR2 YFSETQ. The CDR3 here is CASSLVVRQGQFF. The CDR3 DNA follows: TGCGCCAGCAGCTTGGTGGTACGACAGGGCCAGTTCTTC.

This chain connects TRBV5-1 to TRBJ1-1; D unclear. CDR1 is SGHRS and CDR2 is YFSETQ in the germline V gene. With 5 bases removed from V and 1 base from J, the gap between germline ends came to 9 bases. There are 13 residues in the CDR3. The CDR3 DNA follows: TGCGCCAGCAGGTTGACATCGAACACTGAAGCTTTCTTT. Protein sequence: CASRLTSNTEAFF. Full variable domain (outside the CDR3, taken from reference TRBV5-1 and TRBJ1-1): KAGVTQTPRYLIKTRGQQVTLSCSPISGHRSVSWYQQTPGQGLQFLFEYFSETQRNKGNFPGRFSGRQFSNSRSEMNVSTLELGDSALYLCASRLTSNTEAFFGQGTRLTVV.

In this sample, this clone turned up a few times. V gene TRBV6-1 combines with J gene TRBJ1-2, with 7 bases matching TRBD1. V shed 4 bases and J 7 bases; nucleotides not matched to a gene: 15. Germline lookup yields CDR1 MNHNS and CDR2 SASEGT. This CDR3 is built from 16 residues. CDR3 protein: CASSGTTTGDGSGYTF. The CDR3 bases are TGTGCCAGCAGTGGCACGACTACAGGGGACGGGTCTGGCTACACCTTC.

This chain connects TRBV7-9 to TRBJ2-1; 7 bases are a match to TRBD1. Germline V gives CDR1 SEHNR, CDR2 FQNEAQ (reference sequence). This CDR3 comprises 14 residues. V lost 4 bases to trimming and J lost 5 bases; unmatched junction nucleotides: 5. The CDR3 region has the DNA TGTGCCAGCAGCTCGTCAGGACAGGACAATGAGCAGTTCTTC. This encodes CASSSSGQDNEQFF. The full variable domain, completed using reference TRBV7-9 and TRBJ2-1, is DTGVSQNPRHKITKRGQNVTFRCDPISEHNRLYWYRQTLGQGPEFLTYFQNEAQLEKSRLLSDRFSAERPKGSFSTLEIQRTEQGDSAMYLCASSSSGQDNEQFFGPGTRLTVL.

V is TRBV28 and J is TRBJ2-7, with 8 nucleotides matching TRBD1. Looked up from germline, CDR1 is MDHEN and CDR2 is SYDVKM. J was trimmed by 7 bases and V by 4 bases; bases with no gene match: 9. The CDR3 extends over 14 amino acids. The CDR3 sequence is CASSSTGETGEQYF. The CDR3 DNA reads TGTGCCAGCAGTTCGACAGGGGAAACGGGGGAGCAGTACTTC.

The CDR3 here is CASSGQRVEKLFF. In DNA form, the CDR3 reads TGTGCCAGCAGCGGACAGAGGGTAGAAAAACTGTTTTTT. This rearrangement joins TRBV28 to TRBJ1-4, with D possibly being TRBD1 (6 bases). The V end lost 6 bases, the J end lost 8 bases, and 13 bases lay between the germline ends. CDR1 is MDHEN and CDR2 is SYDVKM in the germline V gene. CDR3 length equals 13 residues.